This TCR beta chain was sequenced in a study of radiation and T cells in renal cell carcinoma. TCRdb's table, derived via immunoSEQ multiplex PCR, lists solely in-frame clones and lacks some. The table lists roughly 82,000 clones, 80% to 90% of them singletons, with 6% in the top ten. The time point is: blood 4 weeks post-SBRT, at nephrectomy. The treatment is: 15 Gy SBRT to primary tumor, nephrectomy 4 weeks later. This CDR3 has 12 residues. CDR1 GTSNPN and CDR2 SVGIG come from the germline V gene (reference sequence). The clonotype originates from a woman in her seventies with renal cell carcinoma. The source was blood, collected from a patient whose treatment included radiotherapy and nephrectomy. V gene TRBV30 combines with J gene TRBJ1-5; no reliable D call. CDR3 nucleotides: TGTGCTTCGGAACACCCCAATCAGCCCCAGCATTTT. Translating it yields CASEHPNQPQHF.